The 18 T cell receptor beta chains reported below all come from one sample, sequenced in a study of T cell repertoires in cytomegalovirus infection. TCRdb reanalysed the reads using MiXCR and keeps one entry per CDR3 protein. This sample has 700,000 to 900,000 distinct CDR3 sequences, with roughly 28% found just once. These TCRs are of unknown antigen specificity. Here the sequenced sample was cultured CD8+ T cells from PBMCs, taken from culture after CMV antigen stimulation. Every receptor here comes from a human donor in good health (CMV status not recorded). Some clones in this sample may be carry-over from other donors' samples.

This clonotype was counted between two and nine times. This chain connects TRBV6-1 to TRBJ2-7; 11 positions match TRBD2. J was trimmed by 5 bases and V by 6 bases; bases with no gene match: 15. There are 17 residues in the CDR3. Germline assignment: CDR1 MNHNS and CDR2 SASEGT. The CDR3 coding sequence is TGTGCCAGCAGGACGAGAGGGGGCGATAGCGGGGGGGACGAGCAGTACGTC. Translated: CASRTRGGDSGGDEQYV.

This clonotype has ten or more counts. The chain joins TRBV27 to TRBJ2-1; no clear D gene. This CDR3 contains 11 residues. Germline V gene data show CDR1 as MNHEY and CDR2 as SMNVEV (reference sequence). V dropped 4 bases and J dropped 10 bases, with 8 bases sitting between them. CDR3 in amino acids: CASSSLHEQFF. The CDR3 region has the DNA TGTGCCAGCAGTTCCCTTCACGAGCAGTTCTTC.

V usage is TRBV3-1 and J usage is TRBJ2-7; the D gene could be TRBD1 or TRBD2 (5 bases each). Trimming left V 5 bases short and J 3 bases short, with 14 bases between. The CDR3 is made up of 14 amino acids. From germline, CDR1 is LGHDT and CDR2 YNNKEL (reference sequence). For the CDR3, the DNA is TGTGCCAGCAGCGGCACCGGGACGGACTACGAGCAGTACTTC. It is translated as CASSGTGTDYEQYF.

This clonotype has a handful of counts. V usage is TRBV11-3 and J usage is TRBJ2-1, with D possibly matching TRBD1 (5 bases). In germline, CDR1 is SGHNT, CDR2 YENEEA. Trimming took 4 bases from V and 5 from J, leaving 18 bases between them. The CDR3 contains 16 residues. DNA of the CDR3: TGTGCCAGCAGCTGGGGTCCAGGGAAGTTCCACAATGAGCAGTTCTTC. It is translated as CASSWGPGKFHNEQFF.

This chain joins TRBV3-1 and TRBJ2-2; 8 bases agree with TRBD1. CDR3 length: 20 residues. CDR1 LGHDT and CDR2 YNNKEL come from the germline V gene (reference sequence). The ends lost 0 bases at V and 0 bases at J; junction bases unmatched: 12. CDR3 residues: CASSQDRQGAWISNTGELFF. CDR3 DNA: TGTGCCAGCAGCCAAGACAGGCAGGGGGCCTGGATCTCGAACACCGGGGAGCTGTTTTTT.

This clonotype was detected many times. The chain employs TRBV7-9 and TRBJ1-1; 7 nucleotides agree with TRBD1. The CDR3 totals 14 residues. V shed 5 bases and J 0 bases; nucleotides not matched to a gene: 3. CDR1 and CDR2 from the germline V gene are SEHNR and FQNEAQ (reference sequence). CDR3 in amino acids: CASSPDRLNTEAFF. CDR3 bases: TGTGCCAGCAGCCCGGACAGGTTGAACACTGAAGCTTTCTTT.

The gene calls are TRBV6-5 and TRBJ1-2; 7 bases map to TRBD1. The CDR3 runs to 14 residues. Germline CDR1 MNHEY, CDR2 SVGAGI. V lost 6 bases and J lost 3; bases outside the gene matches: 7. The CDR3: CASSYHQGDYGYTF. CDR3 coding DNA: TGTGCCAGCAGCTACCATCAGGGGGACTATGGCTACACCTTC.

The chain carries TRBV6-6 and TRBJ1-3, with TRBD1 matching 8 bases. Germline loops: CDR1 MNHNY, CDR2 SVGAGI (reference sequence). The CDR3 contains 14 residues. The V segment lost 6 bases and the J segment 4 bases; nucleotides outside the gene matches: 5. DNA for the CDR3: TGTGCCAGCAGCCGGACAGGGTTCGGAAACACCATATATTTT. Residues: CASSRTGFGNTIYF.

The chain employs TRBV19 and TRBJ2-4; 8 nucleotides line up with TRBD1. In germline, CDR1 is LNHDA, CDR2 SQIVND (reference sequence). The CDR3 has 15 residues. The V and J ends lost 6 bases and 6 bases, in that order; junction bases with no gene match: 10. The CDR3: CASSRLRDRPNIQYF. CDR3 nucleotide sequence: TGTGCCAGTAGCAGACTCCGGGACAGGCCAAACATTCAGTACTTC.

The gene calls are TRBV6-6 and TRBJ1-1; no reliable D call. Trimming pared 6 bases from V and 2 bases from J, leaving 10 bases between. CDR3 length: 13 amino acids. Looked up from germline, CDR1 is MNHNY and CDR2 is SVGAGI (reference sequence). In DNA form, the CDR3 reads TGTGCCAGCAGGACGGATTTCAACACTGAAGCTTTCTTT. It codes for CASRTDFNTEAFF.

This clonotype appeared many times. The CDR3: CASSSEMGGGTGGRNEQFF. CDR3 sequence (DNA): TGTGCCAGCAGCTCAGAAATGGGTGGCGGGACAGGGGGCCGTAATGAGCAGTTCTTC. The chain has TRBV7-8 and TRBJ2-1; 12 positions match TRBD1. V was clipped by 4 bases and J by 7 bases; unmatched bases: 17. This CDR3 comprises 19 residues. Germline CDR1 and CDR2: SGHVS and FQNEAQ.

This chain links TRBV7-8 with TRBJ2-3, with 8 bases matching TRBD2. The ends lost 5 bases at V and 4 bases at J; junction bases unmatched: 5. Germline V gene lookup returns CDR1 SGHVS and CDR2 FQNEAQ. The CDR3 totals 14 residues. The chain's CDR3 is CASSVGGGADTQYF. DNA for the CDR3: TGTGCCAGCAGCGTCGGGGGGGGGGCAGATACGCAGTATTTT.

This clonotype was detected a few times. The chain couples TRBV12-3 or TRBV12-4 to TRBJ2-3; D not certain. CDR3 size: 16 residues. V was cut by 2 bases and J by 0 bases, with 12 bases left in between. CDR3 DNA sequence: TGTGCCAGCAGTTTAAGTGAAGTTACTAGCACAGATACGCAGTATTTT. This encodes CASSLSEVTSTDTQYF.

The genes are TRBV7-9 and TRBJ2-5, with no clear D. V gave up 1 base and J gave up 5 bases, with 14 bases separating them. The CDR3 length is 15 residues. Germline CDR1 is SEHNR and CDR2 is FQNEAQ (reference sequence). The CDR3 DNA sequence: TGTGCCAGCAGCTTAGTGCAGGCTCCTAATGAGACCCAGTACTTC. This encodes CASSLVQAPNETQYF.

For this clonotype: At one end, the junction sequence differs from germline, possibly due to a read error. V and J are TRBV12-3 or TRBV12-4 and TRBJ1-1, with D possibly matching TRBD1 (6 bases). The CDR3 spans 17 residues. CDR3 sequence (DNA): TGTGCCAGAAGTTTAGTAGCCTATTACAGGGATAACGCTGAAGCTTTCTTT. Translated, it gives CARSLVAYYRDNAEAFF.

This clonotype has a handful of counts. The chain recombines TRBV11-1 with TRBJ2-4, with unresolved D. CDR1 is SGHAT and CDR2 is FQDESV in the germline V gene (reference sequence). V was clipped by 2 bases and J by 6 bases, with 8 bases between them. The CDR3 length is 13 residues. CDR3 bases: TGTGCCAGCAGCTTATCTCGTACAAACATTCAGTACTTC. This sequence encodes CASSLSRTNIQYF.

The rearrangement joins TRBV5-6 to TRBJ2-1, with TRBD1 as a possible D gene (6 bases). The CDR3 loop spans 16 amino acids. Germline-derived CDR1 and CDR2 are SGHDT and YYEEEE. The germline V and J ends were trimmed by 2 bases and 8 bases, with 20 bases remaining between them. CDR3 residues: CASSLGTNFWSHEQFF. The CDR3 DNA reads TGTGCCAGCAGCTTAGGGACAAATTTTTGGTCGCATGAGCAGTTCTTC.

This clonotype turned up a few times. The CDR3 loop is CASSFPTGGYEQYF. CDR3 nucleotide sequence: TGTGCCAGCAGCTTCCCGACAGGGGGCTACGAGCAGTACTTC. The chain combines TRBV7-9 with TRBJ2-7; 9 positions agree with TRBD1. Germline CDR1 SEHNR, CDR2 FQNEAQ (reference sequence). V lost 3 bases and J lost 3; bases outside the gene matches: 3. The CDR3 is made up of 14 amino acids.